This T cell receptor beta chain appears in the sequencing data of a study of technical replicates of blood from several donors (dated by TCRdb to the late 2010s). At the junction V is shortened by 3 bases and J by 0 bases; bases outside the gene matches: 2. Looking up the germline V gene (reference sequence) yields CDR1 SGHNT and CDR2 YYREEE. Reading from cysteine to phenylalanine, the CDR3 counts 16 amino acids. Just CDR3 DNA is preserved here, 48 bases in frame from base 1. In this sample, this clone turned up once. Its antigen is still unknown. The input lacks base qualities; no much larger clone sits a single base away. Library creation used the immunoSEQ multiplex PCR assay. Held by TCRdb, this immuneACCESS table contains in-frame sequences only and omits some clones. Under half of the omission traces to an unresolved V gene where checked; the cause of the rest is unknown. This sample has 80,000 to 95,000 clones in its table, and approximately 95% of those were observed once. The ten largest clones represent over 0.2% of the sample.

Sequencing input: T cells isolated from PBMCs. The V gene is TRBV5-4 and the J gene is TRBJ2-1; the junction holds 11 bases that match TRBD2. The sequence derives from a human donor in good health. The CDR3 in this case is CASSSGTSGSYNEQFF. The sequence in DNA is TGTGCCAGCAGCTCAGGGACTAGCGGCTCCTACAATGAGCAGTTCTTC.